The 20 T cell receptor beta chains given below trace back to one sample, sequenced in a study of blood T cells in healthy people across ages. The second PCR ran roughly 7 to 12 cycles with a sample-barcoded 5' primer and J-beta primers. Via MiXCR, TCRdb re-called the 5' RACE reads, giving one row per CDR3 protein. Of some 800,000 distinct CDR3 sequences detected, just under 25% appear once; the ten largest clones hold under 4%. A further study also used this sample, focusing on T cells of mothers and their children.

Sequenced input: blood. The source of these receptors is a boy under 18 in good health.

This sequence joins TRBV28 and TRBJ1-4; possibly TRBD1 for D (5 bases). CDR1 and CDR2 (germline): MDHEN, SYDVKM. The CDR3 runs to 12 residues. The ends were cut back, 3 bases at V and 11 bases at J, with 10 bases in the middle. In DNA, the CDR3 is TGTGCCAGCAGTTTCGGGGACTTGAAACTGTTTTTT. Encoded protein: CASSFGDLKLFF.

This sequence joins TRBV5-1 and TRBJ2-5; 7 bases match TRBD1. The J call may be in error: the DNA end matches TRBJ2-1 better. The CDR3 length is 13 residues. CDR1 and CDR2 (germline): SGHRS, YFSETQ. The CDR3 DNA is TGCGCCAGCAGCTTGGAGGGGGCTCTTGAGCAGTTCTTC. It encodes CASSLEGALEQFF.

This clonotype has just a few counts. The rearrangement joins TRBV6-1 to TRBJ1-2; TRBD1 aligns across 9 bases. CDR1 and CDR2 from the germline V gene are MNHNS and SASEGT. The CDR3 contains 16 residues. V gave up 6 bases and J gave up 7 bases; unmatched junction bases: 15. The CDR3 region is CASRRTGAQGPGGYTF. The CDR3 DNA reads as TGTGCCAGCAGGAGGACAGGGGCCCAGGGTCCCGGTGGCTACACCTTC.

This clonotype was found a few times. The V gene is TRBV11-1, the J gene TRBJ2-5; a weak D match, TRBD2 (6 bases). The DNA matches TRBJ2-1 better at its end, which makes the J call doubtful. The length of the CDR3 is 17 residues. In germline, CDR1 is SGHAT, CDR2 FQDESV (reference sequence). For the CDR3, the DNA is TGTGCCAGCAGCTTATCGACGTGGGCTAGCGTAAACAATGAGCAGTTCTTC. The encoded protein is CASSLSTWASVNNEQFF.

This clonotype was found a few times. The chain employs TRBV24-1 and TRBJ2-1; 8 bases agree with TRBD2. The V gene end was trimmed by 6 bases and the J gene end by 7 bases; junction bases not matched to a gene: 10. The CDR3 runs 15 residues. CDR1 is KGHDR, CDR2 SFDVKD, per germline. The CDR3 DNA sequence: TGTGCCACCAGTAGTCGGACTAGCCGGATTAATGAGCAGTTCTTC. Amino acid sequence: CATSSRTSRINEQFF.

This clonotype has more than one count but fewer than ten. The J gene is TRBJ2-2, the V gene TRBV7-3, with D unresolved. From germline, CDR1 is SGHTA and CDR2 FQGTGA. V lost 2 bases and J 7 bases, leaving 8 bases between the germline ends. This CDR3 spans 13 amino acids. The CDR3 region has the DNA TGTGCCAGCAGCTTACTGGACGGCGGGGAGCTGTTTTTT. Translation: CASSLLDGGELFF.

This clonotype has a handful of counts. The chain is built from TRBV29-1 and TRBJ1-4; D unclear. The CDR3 consists of 14 residues. V was trimmed by 7 bases and J by 7 bases, leaving 19 bases between them. Germline values: CDR1 SQVTM, CDR2 ANQGSEA. The CDR3 loop reads CSAEGSVAGEKLFF. The CDR3 nucleotides read TGCAGCGCCGAAGGGTCGGTGGCTGGTGAAAAACTGTTTTTT.

This chain connects TRBV6-6 to TRBJ2-4; D remains ambiguous. V was trimmed by 6 bases and J by 2 bases, leaving 8 bases between them. The CDR3 length is 13 residues. In germline, CDR1 is MNHNY, CDR2 SVGAGI (reference sequence). In nucleotides, the CDR3 is TGTGCCAGCAGGGACCCGACCAAAAACATTCAGTACTTC. This gives the protein CASRDPTKNIQYF.

This clonotype was picked up a small number of times. The rearrangement uses TRBV6-5 and TRBJ1-3; 7 bases align to TRBD1. Per germline, CDR1 MNHEY and CDR2 SVGAGI. The CDR3 totals 16 residues. The J segment lost 3 bases and the V segment lost 0 bases, leaving 5 bases of the junction unmatched. The CDR3 reads CASSYSTGTLGNTIYF. In nucleotides, the CDR3 is TGTGCCAGCAGTTACTCGACAGGGACGCTTGGAAACACCATATATTTT.

The CDR3 reads CASRNSAANYGYTF. CDR3 DNA: TGTGCCAGCAGAAACAGCGCGGCTAACTATGGCTACACCTTC. This chain joins TRBV6-6 and TRBJ1-2; D remains ambiguous. This CDR3 comprises 14 residues. V lost 6 bases and J 0 bases, leaving 11 bases between the germline ends. The germline gives CDR1 MNHNY, CDR2 SVGAGI (reference sequence).

This chain links TRBV14 with TRBJ2-7; tentatively, D is TRBD2 (5 bases). The DNA end favors TRBJ2-1, so the J call may be wrong. The germline gives CDR1 SGHDN, CDR2 FVKESK. This CDR3 has 15 amino acids. In DNA form, the CDR3 reads TGTGCCAGCAGCAAAGTCAGCGGAACGGGGAATGAGCAGTTCTTC. Translation gives CASSKVSGTGNEQFF.

The chain joins TRBV7-2 to TRBJ1-5, with D unresolved. CDR3 length: 13 amino acids. Germline loops: CDR1 SGHTA, CDR2 FQGNSA. Between the trimmed V and J ends, which lost 5 bases and 1 base, there was a span of 6 bases. Written as DNA, the CDR3 is TGTGCCAGCAGCGTCAGCAGCAATCAGCCCCAGCATTTT. Its protein is CASSVSSNQPQHF.

This clonotype was picked up a small number of times. The V gene is TRBV2, the J gene TRBJ2-5, with D hard to call. CDR3 length equals 12 residues. Germline V gives CDR1 SNHLY, CDR2 FYNNEI. V was pared by 6 bases and J by 8 bases, with 13 bases between. CDR3 in amino acids: CASRSDTATQYF. The CDR3 nucleotides read TGTGCCAGCAGAAGCGACACGGCAACCCAGTACTTC.

This clonotype was observed a few times. The chain carries TRBV29-1 and TRBJ1-1; no reliable D call. Per the germline V gene, CDR1 is SQVTM and CDR2 is ANQGSEA. The CDR3 sequence is 12 residues long. The germline V and J ends were trimmed by 6 bases and 5 bases, with 13 bases remaining between them. CDR3 sequence: CSVRVVGTEAFF. CDR3 nucleotides: TGCAGCGTGAGGGTCGTAGGGACTGAAGCTTTCTTT.

The chain is built from TRBV5-1 and TRBJ2-1, with TRBD1 matching over 10 bases. Trimming cost V 3 bases and J 5 bases; bases outside gene matches: 5. This CDR3 comprises 15 residues. In germline, CDR1 is SGHRS, CDR2 YFSETQ. The CDR3 region is CASSYRDRGNNEQFF. CDR3 in DNA: TGCGCCAGCAGCTACAGGGACAGGGGAAACAATGAGCAGTTCTTC.

This chain joins TRBV28 and TRBJ1-2; 9 bases match TRBD1. The CDR3 has 13 residues. Germline V gene lookup returns CDR1 MDHEN and CDR2 SYDVKM. The ends lost 5 bases at V and 7 bases at J; junction bases unmatched: 5. The CDR3 nucleotides read TGTGCCAGCAGTCCTACAGGGGGCTCTGGCTACACCTTC. It encodes CASSPTGGSGYTF.

V gene TRBV7-2 combines with J gene TRBJ2-1; a possible D gene is TRBD2 (6 bases). The CDR3 runs 13 residues. The V gene lost 5 bases and the J gene lost 9 bases, with 14 bases spanning the gap. Germline values: CDR1 SGHTA, CDR2 FQGNSA. The CDR3 nucleotides are TGTGCCAGCAGCATGGACTACAATCGTGAGCAGTTCTTC. Amino acid sequence: CASSMDYNREQFF.

V usage is TRBV12-3 or TRBV12-4 and J usage is TRBJ1-2, with D perhaps matching TRBD1 (6 bases). The germline V and J ends were trimmed by 1 base and 8 bases, with 14 bases remaining between them. This CDR3 spans 14 amino acids. Here the CDR3 reads CASSLGKGGGGYTF. The CDR3 DNA reads TGTGCCAGCAGTTTAGGAAAAGGGGGGGGCGGCTACACCTTC.

The chain uses TRBV7-2 and TRBJ2-5; D is uncertain. This CDR3 comprises 15 residues. Germline loops: CDR1 SGHTA, CDR2 FQGNSA. V lost 3 bases and J 4 bases, leaving 15 bases between the germline ends. CDR3 protein: CASSFGRRTAETQYF. The CDR3 coding sequence is TGTGCCAGCAGCTTCGGACGGCGAACGGCAGAGACCCAGTACTTC.

The rearrangement links TRBV7-8 to TRBJ2-7; 11 positions agree with TRBD2. CDR3 length: 16 amino acids. In germline, CDR1 is SGHVS, CDR2 FQNEAQ. V lost 2 bases and J lost 2; bases outside the gene matches: 5. The CDR3 reads CASSLMTSGATYEQYF. The CDR3 bases are TGTGCCAGCAGCTTAATGACTAGCGGGGCGACCTACGAGCAGTACTTC.